The rows below give T cell receptor beta chains drawn from one sample of a study of T-cell reconstitution after alpha-beta-depleted transplantation in children. One entry per CDR3 protein results from TCRdb running MiXCR on the PCR reads. The data hold 440,000 or so distinct CDR3 sequences, with approximately 11% observed a single time. The sample here was PBMCs from the stem cell graft donor, taken from the stem cell graft. All receptors come from a human donor who donated a stem cell graft to a child with acute myeloid leukemia. Each CDR3 is given with its conserved first and last residue. The D gene is left open where the match is weak. The size field is filled for only some rows; it gives once, few, many or a size class.

clone size	V gene	J gene	CDR3 length	D gene	CDR3 DNA	CDR3 protein
few	TRBV2	TRBJ1-5	15	NA	TGTGCCAGCAGTGAAGGGGCCAACCGGCATCAGCCCCAGCATTTT	CASSEGANRHQPQHF
few	TRBV29-1	TRBJ2-7	12	TRBD1	TGCAGCGTTGCGACAGGGGCCTACGAGCAGTACTTC	CSVATGAYEQYF
NA	TRBV24-1	TRBJ2-3	14	TRBD2	TGTGCCACCAGTGGCGGGAGATCGACAGATACGCAGTATTTT	CATSGGRSTDTQYF
many	TRBV20-1	TRBJ2-3	16	NA	TGCAGTGCTGCCCCCTTAGCAGATGGGCTTACGGATACGCAGTATTTT	CSAAPLADGLTDTQYF
many	TRBV4-2	TRBJ2-2	16	TRBD1	TGTGCCAGCAGCCAAGTGGGACAGCCGAACACCGGGGAGCTGTTTTTT	CASSQVGQPNTGELFF
many	TRBV7-2	TRBJ2-1	14	NA	TGTGCCAGCAGCTTAGAGGTTTTCGTGGCGGAACAGTTCTTC	CASSLEVFVAEQFF
few	TRBV29-1	TRBJ1-4	13	NA	TGCAGCGTTGAAGATCGTACCGGGTTTGGACTGTTTTTT	CSVEDRTGFGLFF
NA	TRBV29-1	TRBJ2-7	16	TRBD2	TGCAGCGTTGAAGTAGCGGGAGGGCCGAGCTCCTACGAGCAGTACTTC	CSVEVAGGPSSYEQYF
NA	TRBV12-3/TRBV12-4	TRBJ2-4	17	TRBD2	TGTGCCAGCAGTTCACATTCGACTAGCGGGAGGAGAAACATTCAGTACTTC	CASSSHSTSGRRNIQYF
NA	TRBV7-9	TRBJ1-1	12	TRBD1	TGTGCCAGCAATAGACAGGGCGCTGAAGCTTTCTTT	CASNRQGAEAFF
NA	TRBV7-8	TRBJ2-2	14	NA	TGTGCCAGCAGCCAGAGGGGGAACACCGGGGAGCTGTTTTTT	CASSQRGNTGELFF
few	TRBV7-2	TRBJ1-2	13	NA	TGTGCCAGCAGCTTCGGGGGGGGATGGGGCTACACCTTC	CASSFGGGWGYTF
many	TRBV29-1	TRBJ2-1	14	TRBD2	TGCAGCGCTGATAGACCCACCGGGGGGATTGAGCAGTTCTTC	CSADRPTGGIEQFF
NA	TRBV5-5	TRBJ2-4	15	TRBD2	TGTGCCAGCAGCGCACATAGCGGGAGAGGAGACATTCAGTACTTC	CASSAHSGRGDIQYF
NA	TRBV5-1	TRBJ1-5	15	NA	TGCGCCAGCAGCCGTGAAGGGGAAGGGAATCAGCCCCAGCATTTT	CASSREGEGNQPQHF
NA	TRBV7-2	TRBJ2-2	17	TRBD1	TGTGCCAGCAGCAGACCGGGACAGGGGGCGGACACCGGGGAGCTGTTTTTT	CASSRPGQGADTGELFF
many	TRBV10-3	TRBJ1-2	13	TRBD1	TGTGCCATGGGGACAGGAGAAACCTATGGCTACACCTTC	CAMGTGETYGYTF
NA	TRBV7-2	TRBJ1-1	15	NA	TGTGCCAGCAGCCGGACCTCGGGGGGACGGACTGAAGCTTTCTTT	CASSRTSGGRTEAFF
NA	TRBV29-1	TRBJ1-2	11	TRBD1	TGCAGCGCAGGGACAGCCCGGGGCTACACCTTC	CSAGTARGYTF
few	TRBV14	TRBJ2-1	14	NA	TGTGCCAGCAGCCAAGGATCTTTGGTGGGTGAGCAGTTCTTC	CASSQGSLVGEQFF
NA	TRBV12-3/TRBV12-4	TRBJ2-1	16	NA	TGTGCCAGCAGTCCGTGGAGGGGGGGGGGAACGGGTGAGCAGTTCTTC	CASSPWRGGGTGEQFF
few	TRBV20-1	TRBJ1-1	17	TRBD1	TGCAGTGCAGGGGACAGGGGCCGGGAAAGGATTGCCACTGAAGCTTTCTTT	CSAGDRGRERIATEAFF
NA	TRBV3-1	TRBJ2-1	17	NA	TGTGCCAGCAGCCACCCGAAGACCGGGAGCTCCTACAATGAGCAGTTCTTC	CASSHPKTGSSYNEQFF
many	TRBV6-4	TRBJ2-1	15	NA	TGTGCCAGCAGCGACAAGGGGGGGGAGATAAATGAGCAGTTCTTC	CASSDKGGEINEQFF
many	TRBV7-9	TRBJ1-1	15	TRBD1	TGTGCCAGCAGTTATCCGGGACAGAAGAACACTGAAGCTTTCTTT	CASSYPGQKNTEAFF
NA	TRBV11-2	TRBJ2-2	16	NA	TGTGCCAGCAGCTCTTACAGCATCAGAAACACCGGGGAGCTGTTTTTT	CASSSYSIRNTGELFF
many	TRBV6-1	TRBJ2-2	17	TRBD2	TGTGCCAGCTCTCAGGGACTAGCGGGGGTTATCACCGGGGAGCTGTTTTTT	CASSQGLAGVITGELFF
NA	TRBV5-5	TRBJ1-1	13	TRBD1	TGTGCCAGCAACAGGGGGCTCCGCACTGAAGCTTTCTTT	CASNRGLRTEAFF
NA	TRBV12-3/TRBV12-4	TRBJ2-3	12	NA	TGTGCCAGCAGTCCCCGGGCCCCCCCGCAGTATTTT	CASSPRAPPQYF
few	TRBV4-3	TRBJ1-2	15	NA	TGCGCCAGCAGCCAGCCGGACTCCTCGGGGGGTGGCTACACCTTC	CASSQPDSSGGGYTF
few	TRBV7-6	TRBJ2-3	17	TRBD2	TGTGCCAGCAGCCCGAAAGAAAACGGGACTAGCGGCGATACGCAGTATTTT	CASSPKENGTSGDTQYF
NA	TRBV2	TRBJ1-5	15	NA	TGTGCCAGCAGTGTACAATCGGTGGGCAATCAGCCCCAGCATTTT	CASSVQSVGNQPQHF
NA	TRBV7-2	TRBJ2-1	12	NA	TGTGCCAGCAGCTTAGCGCTGGGTCCCCAGTTCTTC	CASSLALGPQFF
many	TRBV19	TRBJ1-5	16	TRBD1	TGTGCCAGTAGTATTTTTTTCGGGACAGGTGATCAGCCCCAGCATTTT	CASSIFFGTGDQPQHF
NA	TRBV5-1	TRBJ2-1	15	TRBD1	TGCGCCAGCAGCGGTGGGGACAGATCCTACAATGAGCAGTTCTTC	CASSGGDRSYNEQFF
few	TRBV5-8	TRBJ2-5	15	TRBD1	TGTGCCAGCAGTTATGAAGGACAGGGAGAAGAGACCCAGTACTTC	CASSYEGQGEETQYF
NA	TRBV10-3	TRBJ2-4	17	TRBD1	TGTGCCATCAGTGCGGGACAGGGGGTCGGGGCCAAAAACATTCAGTACTTC	CAISAGQGVGAKNIQYF
many	TRBV4-3	TRBJ2-7	18	NA	TGCGCCAGCAGCCAAGCGGTTGGTGGGGGGAAAACTATACGCGAGCAGTACTTC	CASSQAVGGGKTIREQYF
NA	TRBV29-1	TRBJ2-3	12	NA	TGCAGCGTTGTAGAGAAAGCAGATACGCAGTATTTT	CSVVEKADTQYF
few	TRBV3-1	TRBJ2-1	12	NA	TGTGCCAGCAGCCAGTATGGAGGTGAGCAGTTCTTC	CASSQYGGEQFF
many	TRBV9	TRBJ1-1	13	NA	TGTGCCAGCAGCGTAGACGGGAACACTGAAGCTTTCTTT	CASSVDGNTEAFF
NA	TRBV24-1	TRBJ2-1	16	NA	TGTGCCACCAGTCGGGGGGGGGGACAGGGAGGCAATGAGCAGTTCTTC	CATSRGGGQGGNEQFF
few	TRBV30	TRBJ1-1	15	TRBD1	TGTGCCTGGAGTGGGGGGACAGGGGTTTGGACTGAAGCTTTCTTT	CAWSGGTGVWTEAFF
NA	TRBV5-5	TRBJ2-2	15	NA	TGTGCCAGCAGCTTGGTTGGTCCGAACACCGGGGAGCTGTTTTTT	CASSLVGPNTGELFF
few	TRBV12-3/TRBV12-4	TRBJ2-5	13	NA	TGTGCCAGCTGCCGGGGTGGGCAAGAGACCCAGTACTTC	CASCRGGQETQYF
NA	TRBV12-3/TRBV12-4	TRBJ2-6	15	NA	TGTGCCAGCAGTTTGATGACGGCTGGGGCCAACGTCCTGACTTTC	CASSLMTAGANVLTF
few	TRBV6-1	TRBJ1-6	14	NA	TGTGCCAGCTCGAGAGGCAGGGATAATTCACCCCTCCACTTT	CASSRGRDNSPLHF
few	TRBV5-1	TRBJ2-5	14	TRBD1	TGCGCCAGTTCGCTCACAGGGGGCGTAGAGACCCAGTACTTC	CASSLTGGVETQYF
few	TRBV5-1	TRBJ2-3	16	TRBD2	TGCGCCAGCAGCTTCTCTAGCGGGACCCGACCAGATACGCAGTATTTT	CASSFSSGTRPDTQYF
many	TRBV7-6	TRBJ1-3	15	TRBD1	TGTGCCAGCAGCTCAGCGAGGGGGCTAGGAAACACCATATATTTT	CASSSARGLGNTIYF
few	TRBV20-1	TRBJ1-1	16	TRBD1	TGCAGTGCTAGCATAATCGACAGGGGGCCCAACACTGAAGCTTTCTTT	CSASIIDRGPNTEAFF
many	TRBV9	TRBJ2-5	18	TRBD2	TGTGCCAGCAGCGTAGGGACTAGCGGGGGGCCAATCCAAGAGACCCAGTACTTC	CASSVGTSGGPIQETQYF
few	TRBV12-3/TRBV12-4	TRBJ1-5	16	NA	TGTGCCAGCAGTTTTACCCCCAGGGTCCTAAGGGGGCCCCAGCATTTT	CASSFTPRVLRGPQHF